This T cell receptor (beta chain) was profiled in a study of shared clonotypes between healthy human individuals. CD45RO negativity and positive selection for CCR7 defined naive CD8 cells, a population that excluded terminally differentiated effector memory CD45RA+ cells. Assay: immunoSEQ multiplex PCR; the TCRdb copy retains only in-frame clones and omits some. This table holds some 2 million clones, approximately 94% found once. Study results and limitations: Despite large depth, sorted-subset datasets appeared incompletely sequenced.

In the case of this clone: Its antigen remains unidentified.

The CDR3 contains 14 residues. Germline V gene data show CDR1 as LNHDA and CDR2 as SQIVND (reference sequence). V lost 3 bases to trimming and J lost 4 bases, with 9 bases between them. This receptor was taken from a young man in good health. The sequencing sample was made of naive CD8+ T cells sorted from blood. This chain connects TRBV19 to TRBJ2-2; no definite D call. The CDR3 here is CASSILASTGELFF. The CDR3, as DNA: TGTGCCAGTAGTATTCTTGCCAGCACCGGGGAGCTGTTTTTT.